The 7 T cell receptor beta chains below were found in one sample sequenced in a study of shared clonotypes between healthy human individuals. Data came from immunoSEQ multiplex PCR; TCRdb stores just in-frame clones and leaves some out. The sample records 1,400,000 or so clones, approximately 98.5% being singletons. The sample taken for sequencing was naive CD4+ T cells sorted from blood. Documented subset: CD45RA+ positively selected. The origin of the receptors is a man aged 30 to 45 in good health.

This chain connects TRBV11-3 to TRBJ1-5; 8 bases match TRBD1. The V gene end was trimmed by 4 bases and the J gene end by 2 bases; junction bases not matched to a gene: 16. There are 19 residues in the CDR3. Germline CDR1 SGHNT, CDR2 YENEEA. DNA of the CDR3: TGTGCCAGCAGCTATTCAACCCACCATTCAGGGGGCGGCAATCAGCCCCAGCATTTT. Residues: CASSYSTHHSGGGNQPQHF.

J is TRBJ2-3 and V is TRBV2; D is ambiguous. CDR3 length: 15 amino acids. Germline CDR1 and CDR2: SNHLY and FYNNEI. V was pared by 7 bases and J by 1 base, with 15 bases between. CDR3 coding DNA: TGTGCCAGCATAAACGTTAGTTGGGGCACAGATACGCAGTATTTT. Encoded protein: CASINVSWGTDTQYF.

A note on this clone: Distinct nucleotide sequences in the sample also encode this CDR3. The chain couples TRBV28 to TRBJ2-1; D could derive from TRBD1 or TRBD2 (6 bases each). This CDR3 region has 13 residues. V was cut by 8 bases and J by 2 bases, with 10 bases left in between. In germline, CDR1 is MDHEN, CDR2 SYDVKM. The DNA of the CDR3 is TGTGCCAGCGGAGGGACACCCTACAATGAGCAGTTCTTC. This sequence encodes CASGGTPYNEQFF.

Regarding this clone: At the DNA level, this CDR3 is encoded by other sequences in the same sample as well. The rearrangement links TRBV18 to TRBJ1-1; TRBD1 might be the D (6 bases). Deletions cut 2 bases from V and 0 bases from J, with 10 bases between. CDR1 KGHSH and CDR2 LQKENI come from the germline V gene. The CDR3 spans 15 residues. CDR3 sequence reads: CASSPSGTMNTEAFF. In DNA, the CDR3 is TGTGCCAGCTCACCATCCGGGACAATGAACACTGAAGCTTTCTTT. Full variable domain (outside the CDR3, taken from reference TRBV18 and TRBJ1-1): NAGVMQNPRHLVRRRGQEARLRCSPMKGHSHVYWYRQLPEEGLKFMVYLQKENIIDESGMPKERFSAEFPKEGPSILRIQQVVRGDSAAYFCASSPSGTMNTEAFFGQGTRLTVV.

The CDR3, as DNA: TGTGCCAGCAGCTTAGTTCCAGGGGCTAGCGGGGTGTACAATGAGCAGTTCTTC. Translation gives CASSLVPGASGVYNEQFF. The chain has TRBV7-2 and TRBJ2-1; 9 bases match TRBD2. The J segment lost 4 bases and the V segment lost 1 base, leaving 11 bases of the junction unmatched. Germline V gives CDR1 SGHTA, CDR2 FQGNSA. This CDR3 region has 18 residues.

The V and J genes are TRBV5-6 and TRBJ2-2; either TRBD1 or TRBD2 may supply D (5 bases each). With 1 base removed from V and 3 bases from J, the gap between germline ends came to 10 bases. The CDR3 totals 15 residues. Germline values: CDR1 SGHDT, CDR2 YYEEEE. This CDR3 reads CASSLLGGDTGELFF. The CDR3 DNA sequence: TGTGCCAGCAGCTTGCTTGGGGGAGACACCGGGGAGCTGTTTTTT.

The J gene is TRBJ2-2, the V gene TRBV28; perhaps TRBD1 as D (6 bases). The CDR3 is 13 amino acids. Germline V gene sequence: CDR1 MDHEN, CDR2 SYDVKM. V lost 10 bases and J 6 bases, leaving 15 bases between the germline ends. The CDR3 protein is CAIQTGSAGELFF. The CDR3 nucleotides read TGTGCCATTCAGACAGGTAGCGCCGGGGAGCTGTTTTTT. The full variable domain, in which reference TRBV28 and TRBJ2-2 provide the parts outside the CDR3, is DVKVTQSSRYLVKRTGEKVFLECVQDMDHENMFWYRQDPGLGLRLIYFSYDVKMKEKGDIPEGYSVSREKKERFSLILESASTNQTSMYLCAIQTGSAGELFFGEGSRLTVL.